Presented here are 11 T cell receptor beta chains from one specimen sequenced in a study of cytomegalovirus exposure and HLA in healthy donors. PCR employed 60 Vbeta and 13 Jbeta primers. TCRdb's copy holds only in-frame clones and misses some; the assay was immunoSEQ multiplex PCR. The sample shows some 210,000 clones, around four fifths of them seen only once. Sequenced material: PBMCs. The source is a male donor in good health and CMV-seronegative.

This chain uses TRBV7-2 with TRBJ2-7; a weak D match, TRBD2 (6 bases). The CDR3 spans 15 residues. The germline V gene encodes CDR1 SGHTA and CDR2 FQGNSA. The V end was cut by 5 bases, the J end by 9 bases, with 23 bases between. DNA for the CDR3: TGTGCCAGCAGCCCAGGACTATTCCGGGATGGCGGGCAGTACTTC. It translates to CASSPGLFRDGGQYF.

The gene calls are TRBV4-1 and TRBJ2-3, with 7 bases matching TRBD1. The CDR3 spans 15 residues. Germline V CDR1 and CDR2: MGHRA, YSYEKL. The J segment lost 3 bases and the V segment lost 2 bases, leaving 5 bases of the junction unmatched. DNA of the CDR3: TGCGCCAGCAGCCAACTAGGGGGCGCAACAGATACGCAGTATTTT. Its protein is CASSQLGGATDTQYF.

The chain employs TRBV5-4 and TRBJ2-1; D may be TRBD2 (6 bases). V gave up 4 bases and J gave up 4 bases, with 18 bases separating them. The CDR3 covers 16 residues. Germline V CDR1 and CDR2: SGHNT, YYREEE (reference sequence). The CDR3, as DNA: TGTGCCAGCAGCCGCCAGGACGGGAGTTCGTACAATGAGCAGTTCTTC. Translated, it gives CASSRQDGSSYNEQFF.

The CDR3 DNA reads as TGTGCCAGCAGTGCCTTGACAGGATCGAACACTGAAGCTTTCTTT. It specifies CASSALTGSNTEAFF. The gene calls are TRBV27 and TRBJ1-1; the D gene is possibly TRBD1 (6 bases). Between the trimmed V and J ends, which lost 5 bases and 1 base, there was a span of 14 bases. Germline CDR1 MNHEY, CDR2 SMNVEV (reference sequence). CDR3 length: 15 residues.

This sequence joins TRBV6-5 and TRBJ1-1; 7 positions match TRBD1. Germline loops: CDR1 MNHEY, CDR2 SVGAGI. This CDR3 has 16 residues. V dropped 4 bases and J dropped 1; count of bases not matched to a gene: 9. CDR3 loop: CASSLRRGRRNTEAFF. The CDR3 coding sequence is TGTGCCAGCAGTTTGAGGAGGGGGCGTAGGAACACTGAAGCTTTCTTT.

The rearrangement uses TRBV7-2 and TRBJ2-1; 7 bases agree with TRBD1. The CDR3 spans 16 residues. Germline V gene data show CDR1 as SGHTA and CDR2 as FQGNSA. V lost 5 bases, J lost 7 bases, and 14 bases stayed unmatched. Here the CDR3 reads CASSPTTGQVWNEQFF. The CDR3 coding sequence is TGTGCCAGCAGCCCAACGACAGGGCAGGTGTGGAATGAGCAGTTCTTC.

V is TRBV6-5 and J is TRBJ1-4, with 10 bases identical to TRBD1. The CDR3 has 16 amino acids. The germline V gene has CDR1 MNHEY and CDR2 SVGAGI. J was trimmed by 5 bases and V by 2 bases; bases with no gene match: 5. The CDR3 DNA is TGTGCCAGCAGTTACGCCGGGACAGGGGAAAATGAAAAACTGTTTTTT. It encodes CASSYAGTGENEKLFF.

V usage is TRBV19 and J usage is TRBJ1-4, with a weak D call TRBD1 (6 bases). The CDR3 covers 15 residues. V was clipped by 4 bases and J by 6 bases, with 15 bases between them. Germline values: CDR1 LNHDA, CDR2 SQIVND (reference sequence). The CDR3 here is CASSTHRAADEKLFF. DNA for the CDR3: TGTGCCAGTAGTACGCACAGGGCCGCGGATGAAAAACTGTTTTTT.

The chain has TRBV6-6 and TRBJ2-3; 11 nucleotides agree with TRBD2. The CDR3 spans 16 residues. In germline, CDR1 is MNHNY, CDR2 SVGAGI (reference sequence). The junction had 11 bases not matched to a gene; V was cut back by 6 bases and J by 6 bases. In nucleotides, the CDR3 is TGTGCCAGCAGACGACTAGCGGGATTAACAGGGGATACGCAGTATTTT. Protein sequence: CASRRLAGLTGDTQYF.

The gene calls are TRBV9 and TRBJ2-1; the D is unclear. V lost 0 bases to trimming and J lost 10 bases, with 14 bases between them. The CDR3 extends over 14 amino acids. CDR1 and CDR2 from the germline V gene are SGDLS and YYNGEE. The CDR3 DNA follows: TGTGCCAGCAGCGTAGAGGAAAGCGCGGCCGAGCAGTTCTTC. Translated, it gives CASSVEESAAEQFF.

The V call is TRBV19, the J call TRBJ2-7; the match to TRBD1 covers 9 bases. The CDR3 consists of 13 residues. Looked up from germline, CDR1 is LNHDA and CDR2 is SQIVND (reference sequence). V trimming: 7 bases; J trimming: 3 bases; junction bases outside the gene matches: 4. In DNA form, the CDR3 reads TGTGCCAGTACAGGGACAGGGTTCTACGAGCAGTACTTC. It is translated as CASTGTGFYEQYF.